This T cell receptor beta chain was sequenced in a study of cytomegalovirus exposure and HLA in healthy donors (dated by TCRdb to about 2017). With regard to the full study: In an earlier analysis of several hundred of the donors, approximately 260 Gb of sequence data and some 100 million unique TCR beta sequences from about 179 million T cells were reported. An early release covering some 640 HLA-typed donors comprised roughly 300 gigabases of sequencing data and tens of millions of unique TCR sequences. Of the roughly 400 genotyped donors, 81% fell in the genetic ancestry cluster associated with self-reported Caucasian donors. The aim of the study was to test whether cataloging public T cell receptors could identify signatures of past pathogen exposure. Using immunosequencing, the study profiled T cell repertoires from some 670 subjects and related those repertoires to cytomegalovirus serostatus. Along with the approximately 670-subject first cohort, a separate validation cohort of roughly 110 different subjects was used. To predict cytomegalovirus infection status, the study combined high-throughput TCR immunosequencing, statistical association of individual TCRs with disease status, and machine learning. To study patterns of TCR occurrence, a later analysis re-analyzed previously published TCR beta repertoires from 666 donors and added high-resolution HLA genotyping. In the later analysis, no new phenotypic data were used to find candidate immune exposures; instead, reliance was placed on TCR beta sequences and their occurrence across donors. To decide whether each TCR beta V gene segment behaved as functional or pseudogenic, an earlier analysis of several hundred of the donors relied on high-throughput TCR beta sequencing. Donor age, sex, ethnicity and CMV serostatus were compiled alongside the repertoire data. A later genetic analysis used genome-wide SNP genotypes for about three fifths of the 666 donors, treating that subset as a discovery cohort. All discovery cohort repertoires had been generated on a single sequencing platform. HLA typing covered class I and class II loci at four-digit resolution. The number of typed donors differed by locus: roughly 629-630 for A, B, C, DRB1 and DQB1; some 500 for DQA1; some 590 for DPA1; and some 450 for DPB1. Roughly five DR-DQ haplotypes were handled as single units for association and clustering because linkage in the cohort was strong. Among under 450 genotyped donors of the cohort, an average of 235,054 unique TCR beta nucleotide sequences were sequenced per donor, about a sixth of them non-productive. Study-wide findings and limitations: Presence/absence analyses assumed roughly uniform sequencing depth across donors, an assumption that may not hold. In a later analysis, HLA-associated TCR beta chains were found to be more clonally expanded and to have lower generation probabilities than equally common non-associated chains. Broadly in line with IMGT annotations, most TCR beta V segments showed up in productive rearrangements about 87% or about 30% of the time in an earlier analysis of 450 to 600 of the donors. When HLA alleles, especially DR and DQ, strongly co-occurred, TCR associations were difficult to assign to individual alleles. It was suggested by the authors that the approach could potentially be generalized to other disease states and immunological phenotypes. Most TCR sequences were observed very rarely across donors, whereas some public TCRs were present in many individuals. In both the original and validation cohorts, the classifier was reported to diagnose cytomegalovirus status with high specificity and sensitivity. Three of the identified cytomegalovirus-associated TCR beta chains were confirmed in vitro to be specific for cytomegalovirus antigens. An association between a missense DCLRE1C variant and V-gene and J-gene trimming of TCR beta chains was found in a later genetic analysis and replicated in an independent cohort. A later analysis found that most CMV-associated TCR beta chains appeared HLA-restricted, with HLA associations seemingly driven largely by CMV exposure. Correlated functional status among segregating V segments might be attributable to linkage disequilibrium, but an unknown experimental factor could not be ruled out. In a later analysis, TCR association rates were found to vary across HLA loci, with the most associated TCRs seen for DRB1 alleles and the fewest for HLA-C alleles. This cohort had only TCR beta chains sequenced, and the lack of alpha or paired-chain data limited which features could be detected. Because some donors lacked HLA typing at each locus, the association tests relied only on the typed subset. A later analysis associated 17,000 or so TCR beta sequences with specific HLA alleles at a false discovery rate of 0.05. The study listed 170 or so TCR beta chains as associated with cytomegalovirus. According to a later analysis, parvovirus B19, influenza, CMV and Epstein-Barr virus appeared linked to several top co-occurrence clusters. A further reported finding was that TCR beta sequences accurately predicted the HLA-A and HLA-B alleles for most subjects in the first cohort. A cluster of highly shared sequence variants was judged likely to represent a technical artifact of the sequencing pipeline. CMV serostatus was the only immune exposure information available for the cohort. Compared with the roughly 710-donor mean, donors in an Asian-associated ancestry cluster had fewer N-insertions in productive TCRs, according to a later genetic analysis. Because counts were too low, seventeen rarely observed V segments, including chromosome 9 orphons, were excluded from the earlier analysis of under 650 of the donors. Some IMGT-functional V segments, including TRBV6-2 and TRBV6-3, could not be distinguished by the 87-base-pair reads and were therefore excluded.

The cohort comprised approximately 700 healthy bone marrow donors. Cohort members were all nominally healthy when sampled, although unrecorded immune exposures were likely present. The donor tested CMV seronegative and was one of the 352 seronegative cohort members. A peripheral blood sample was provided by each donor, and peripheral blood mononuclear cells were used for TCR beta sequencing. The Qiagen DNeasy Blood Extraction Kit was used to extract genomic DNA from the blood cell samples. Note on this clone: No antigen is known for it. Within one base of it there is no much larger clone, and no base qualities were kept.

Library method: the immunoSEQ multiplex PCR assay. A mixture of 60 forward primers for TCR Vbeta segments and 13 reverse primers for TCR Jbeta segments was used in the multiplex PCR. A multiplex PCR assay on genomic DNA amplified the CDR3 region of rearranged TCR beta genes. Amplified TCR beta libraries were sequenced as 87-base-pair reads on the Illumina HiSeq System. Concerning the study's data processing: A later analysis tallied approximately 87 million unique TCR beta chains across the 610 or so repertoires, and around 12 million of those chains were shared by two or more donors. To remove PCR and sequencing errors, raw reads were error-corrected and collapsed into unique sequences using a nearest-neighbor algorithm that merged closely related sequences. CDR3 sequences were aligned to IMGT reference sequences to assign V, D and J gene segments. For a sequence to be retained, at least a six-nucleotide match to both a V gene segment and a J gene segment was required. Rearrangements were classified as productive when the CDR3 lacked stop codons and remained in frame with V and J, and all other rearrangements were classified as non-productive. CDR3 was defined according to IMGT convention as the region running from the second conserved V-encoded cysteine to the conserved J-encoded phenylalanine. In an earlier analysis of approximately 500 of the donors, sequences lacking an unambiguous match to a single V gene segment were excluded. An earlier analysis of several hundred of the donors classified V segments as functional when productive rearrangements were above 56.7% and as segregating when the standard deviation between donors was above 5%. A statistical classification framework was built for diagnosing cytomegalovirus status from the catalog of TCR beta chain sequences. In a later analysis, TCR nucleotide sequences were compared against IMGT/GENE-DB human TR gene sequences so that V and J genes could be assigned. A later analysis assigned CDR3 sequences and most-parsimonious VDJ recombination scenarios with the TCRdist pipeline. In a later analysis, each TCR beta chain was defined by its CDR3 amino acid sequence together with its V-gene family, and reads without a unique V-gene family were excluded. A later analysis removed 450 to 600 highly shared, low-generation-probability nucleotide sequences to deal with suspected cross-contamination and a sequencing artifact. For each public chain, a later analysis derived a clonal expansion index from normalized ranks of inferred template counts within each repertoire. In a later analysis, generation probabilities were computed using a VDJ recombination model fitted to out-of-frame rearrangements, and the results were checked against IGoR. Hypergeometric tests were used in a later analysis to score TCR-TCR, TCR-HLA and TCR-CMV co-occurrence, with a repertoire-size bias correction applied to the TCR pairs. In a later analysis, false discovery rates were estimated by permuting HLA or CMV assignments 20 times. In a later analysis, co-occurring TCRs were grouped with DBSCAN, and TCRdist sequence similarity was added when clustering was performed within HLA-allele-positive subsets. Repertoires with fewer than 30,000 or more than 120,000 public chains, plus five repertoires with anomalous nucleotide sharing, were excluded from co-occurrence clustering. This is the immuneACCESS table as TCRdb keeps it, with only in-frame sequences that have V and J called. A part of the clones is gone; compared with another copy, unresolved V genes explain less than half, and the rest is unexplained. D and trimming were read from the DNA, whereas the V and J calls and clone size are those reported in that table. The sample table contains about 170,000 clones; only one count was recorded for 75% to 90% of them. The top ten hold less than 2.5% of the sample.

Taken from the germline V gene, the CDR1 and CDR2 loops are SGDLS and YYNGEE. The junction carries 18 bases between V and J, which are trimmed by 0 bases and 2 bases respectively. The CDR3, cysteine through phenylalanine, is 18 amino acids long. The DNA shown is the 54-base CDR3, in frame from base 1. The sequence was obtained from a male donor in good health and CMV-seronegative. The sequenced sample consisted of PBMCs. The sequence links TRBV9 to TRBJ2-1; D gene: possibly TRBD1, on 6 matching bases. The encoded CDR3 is CASSVGGPAGRTYNEQFF. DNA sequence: TGTGCCAGCAGCGTAGGGGGGCCGGCAGGGAGAACCTACAATGAGCAGTTCTTC.